The next 23 T cell receptor beta chains were all read from a single sample in a study of neurological immune-mediated disorders. TCRdb reprocessed the 5' RACE reads via MiXCR and lists one record per CDR3 protein. The sample lists under 85,000 distinct CDR3 sequences; approximately 14% were seen once. Sequencing input: PBMCs. The receptors originated from a woman aged 45-65 years in good health.

The table lists this clonotype with many counts. This chain uses TRBV5-1 with TRBJ2-2, with D possibly being TRBD1 or TRBD2 (6 bases each). The CDR3 has 17 residues. Germline V lookup: CDR1 SGHRS, CDR2 YFSETQ. The germline V and J ends were trimmed by 4 bases and 4 bases, with 20 bases remaining between them. CDR3: CASSTPRDTWTTGELFF. The CDR3 nucleotides are TGCGCCAGCAGCACACCGCGGGACACTTGGACCACCGGGGAGCTGTTTTTT.

This clonotype was counted ten times or more. The chain is built from TRBV20-1 and TRBJ2-5, with no clear D. Germline assignment: CDR1 DFQATT and CDR2 SNEGSKA (reference sequence). V gave up 0 bases and J gave up 5 bases, with 10 bases separating them. The CDR3 totals 13 residues. CDR3 residues: CSARDRDTETQYF. The CDR3 nucleotides read TGCAGTGCTAGAGATCGTGACACGGAGACCCAGTACTTC.

The CDR3: CASSLWSSYEQYF. The DNA of the CDR3 is TGCGCCAGCAGCTTATGGAGCTCCTACGAGCAGTACTTC. The gene calls are TRBV5-1 and TRBJ2-7; D remains unclear. Germline-derived CDR1 and CDR2 are SGHRS and YFSETQ. The CDR3 extends over 13 amino acids. The V end lost 2 bases, the J end lost 0 bases, and 6 bases lay between the germline ends.

This clonotype was recorded at least ten times. V usage is TRBV7-2 and J usage is TRBJ1-6; D not certain. The germline CDR1 and CDR2 sequences are SGHTA and FQGNSA. Trimming left V 1 base short and J 5 bases short, with 6 bases between. The CDR3 is 14 residues long. In nucleotides, the CDR3 is TGTGCCAGCAGCTTAGGAGGAAATAATTCACCCCTCCACTTT. It yields the protein CASSLGGNNSPLHF.

This clonotype has ten or more counts. The V and J genes are TRBV3-1 and TRBJ2-1; D is ambiguous. The V gene's germline CDR1 is LGHDT and CDR2 YNNKEL (reference sequence). V was shortened by 6 bases and J by 8 bases, with 14 bases between the two germline ends. The CDR3 covers 13 residues. The CDR3 coding sequence is TGTGCCAGCAGTATTCTTCTGAACCATGAGCAGTTCTTC. Translating gives CASSILLNHEQFF.

The J gene is TRBJ1-1, the V gene TRBV27, with D possibly matching TRBD1 (5 bases). The CDR3 has 14 amino acids. The germline CDR1 and CDR2 sequences are MNHEY and SMNVEV (reference sequence). V lost 7 bases to trimming and J lost 4 bases, with 16 bases between them. The CDR3, as DNA: TGTGCCAGCACTGCGGAGAGGGGACGCACTGAAGCTTTCTTT. Encoded protein: CASTAERGRTEAFF.

This clonotype was counted ten times or more. The V gene is TRBV6-5, the J gene TRBJ1-5; unclear D gene. The V end lost 6 bases, the J end lost 1 base, and 13 bases lay between the germline ends. The CDR3 length is 15 residues. CDR1 MNHEY and CDR2 SVGAGI come from the germline V gene. The CDR3 nucleotides read TGTGCCAGCAGGGGTATTGGAGCCAGCAATCAGCCCCAGCATTTT. It codes for CASRGIGASNQPQHF.

This clonotype was counted at least ten times. The chain joins TRBV7-9 to TRBJ1-4, with D hard to call. V lost 4 bases and J 0 bases, leaving 9 bases between the germline ends. CDR1 SEHNR and CDR2 FQNEAQ come from the germline V gene (reference sequence). The CDR3 has 15 residues. The CDR3 coding sequence is TGTGCCAGCAGCTCCTACAGAGCAACTAATGAAAAACTGTTTTTT. It encodes CASSSYRATNEKLFF.

As concerns this clonotype: One end of the junction does not line up with germline, which may come from a read error. This sequence joins TRBV10-3 and TRBJ2-1, with D unresolved. The germline gives CDR1 ENHRY, CDR2 SYGVKD. This CDR3 region has 15 residues. The CDR3 coding sequence is TGTGCCATCAGCGAGTCCGGACGCCCGGAGAATGAGCAGTTCTTC. It translates to CAISESGRPENEQFF.

This clonotype was counted at least ten times. The gene calls are TRBV5-1 and TRBJ1-2; D unresolved. V was pared by 5 bases and J by 4 bases, with 15 bases between. The CDR3 is 14 amino acids. Germline V gene sequence: CDR1 SGHRS, CDR2 YFSETQ. This chain's CDR3 is CASSLERVPYGYTF. The CDR3 region has the DNA TGCGCCAGCAGTCTCGAAAGGGTACCCTATGGCTACACCTTC.

This clonotype was seen ten or more times. The CDR3, as DNA: TGTGCCACCAGCCGGTCTAGCACAGATACGCAGTATTTT. Its protein is CATSRSSTDTQYF. The chain carries TRBV15 and TRBJ2-3; D is unclear. CDR3 size: 13 residues. CDR1 and CDR2 (germline): LNHNV, YYDKDF (reference sequence). V dropped 5 bases and J dropped 0 bases, with 6 bases sitting between them.

In this sample, this clonotype turned up many times. V is TRBV5-1 and J is TRBJ2-7; TRBD1 matches at 8 bases. The germline V gene has CDR1 SGHRS and CDR2 YFSETQ. The CDR3 has 15 residues. The trim removed 3 bases at V and 6 bases at J, leaving 11 bases unmatched. The CDR3: CASSSRGQGKGEQYF. CDR3 DNA: TGCGCCAGCAGCTCCCGTGGACAGGGTAAGGGCGAGCAGTACTTC.

A word on this clonotype: A much larger clone lies a single base off, so this may be a read error. The J gene is TRBJ2-3, the V gene TRBV20-1, with 8 nucleotides matching TRBD2. Trimming removed 1 base from V and 5 bases from J; junction bases left unmatched: 11. Germline V gives CDR1 DFQATT, CDR2 SNEGSKA (reference sequence). This CDR3 contains 16 residues. In DNA, the CDR3 is TGCAGTGCTAGAGGGATCGGGGGGGCCTATTTAGATACGCAGTATTTT. Protein product: CSARGIGGAYLDTQYF.

Ten or more counts support this clonotype. The chain combines TRBV7-9 with TRBJ1-4, with 8 bases matching TRBD1. The CDR3 runs to 14 residues. CDR1 SEHNR and CDR2 FQNEAQ come from the germline V gene (reference sequence). Trimming took 1 base from V and 8 from J; bases not matched to a gene: 3. CDR3 coding DNA: TGTGCCAGCAGCTTAGGGCAGGGGGCGGAAAAACTGTTTTTT. Protein sequence: CASSLGQGAEKLFF. Full variable domain (missing parts from reference TRBV7-9 and TRBJ1-4): DTGVSQNPRHKITKRGQNVTFRCDPISEHNRLYWYRQTLGQGPEFLTYFQNEAQLEKSRLLSDRFSAERPKGSFSTLEIQRTEQGDSAMYLCASSLGQGAEKLFFGSGTQLSVL.

At least ten counts were recorded for this clonotype. The chain joins TRBV7-8 to TRBJ2-7, with TRBD2 as a possible D gene (5 bases). Trimming removed 1 base from V and 2 bases from J, with 9 bases in between. CDR1 is SGHVS and CDR2 is FQNEAQ in the germline V gene. The CDR3 length is 14 residues. Here the CDR3 reads CASSLGRETYEQYF. The CDR3 DNA is TGTGCCAGCAGCTTAGGACGGGAAACCTACGAGCAGTACTTC.

This clonotype was seen many times. The genes are TRBV20-1 and TRBJ2-7; 8 bases are a match to TRBD1. The CDR3 spans 13 residues. CDR1 DFQATT and CDR2 SNEGSKA come from the germline V gene (reference sequence). V gave up 8 bases and J gave up 5 bases; unmatched junction bases: 11. The CDR3 bases are TGCAGTTCACGGGGACAGGCGAAACACGAGCAGTACTTC. It yields the protein CSSRGQAKHEQYF.

The sample holds a few counts of this clonotype. The chain uses TRBV18 and TRBJ2-2; D is unresolved. Trimming pared 5 bases from V and 6 bases from J, leaving 13 bases between. Per germline, CDR1 KGHSH and CDR2 LQKENI. The CDR3 has 14 residues. CDR3 residues: CASSALVLAGELFF. The CDR3 DNA reads as TGTGCCAGCTCAGCCTTGGTCTTGGCCGGGGAGCTGTTTTTT.

This clonotype was picked up many times. This chain links TRBV7-8 with TRBJ2-7; tentatively, D is TRBD1 (6 bases). Between the trimmed V and J ends, which lost 2 bases and 5 bases, there was a span of 7 bases. Germline CDR1 and CDR2: SGHVS and FQNEAQ. The CDR3 extends over 12 amino acids. The CDR3 DNA is TGTGCCAGCAGCTTACAGGGGAACGAGCAGTACTTC. Translating gives CASSLQGNEQYF.

This clonotype occurred many times. The chain couples TRBV5-1 to TRBJ2-2; D remains unclear. Trimming removed 0 bases at V and 3 bases at J, with 6 bases between. Germline V gene lookup returns CDR1 SGHRS and CDR2 YFSETQ. The CDR3 runs 14 residues. CDR3 nucleotides: TGCGCCAGCAGCTTGGGCCGGGACACCGGGGAGCTGTTTTTT. It encodes CASSLGRDTGELFF.

This chain links TRBV6-5 with TRBJ2-3; tentatively, D is TRBD2 (7 bases). The CDR3 contains 13 residues. CDR1 is MNHEY, CDR2 SVGAGI, per germline. Trimming took off 10 bases at V and 2 bases at J, with 13 bases between the two ends. The CDR3 protein is CANPGGPTDTQYF. CDR3 bases: TGTGCCAATCCGGGGGGCCCCACAGATACGCAGTATTTT.

This clonotype was observed at least ten times. V usage is TRBV27 and J usage is TRBJ2-6, with unresolved D. The length of the CDR3 is 13 residues. Germline V gene data show CDR1 as MNHEY and CDR2 as SMNVEV (reference sequence). The ends were cut back, 6 bases at V and 1 base at J, with 4 bases in the middle. The CDR3 loop is CASRGSGANVLTF. For the CDR3, the DNA is TGTGCCAGCAGGGGGTCTGGGGCCAACGTCCTGACTTTC.

This clonotype was counted many times. The gene calls are TRBV7-9 and TRBJ2-3; D remains ambiguous. V was trimmed by 5 bases and J by 0 bases, leaving 9 bases between them. Germline CDR1 and CDR2: SEHNR and FQNEAQ (reference sequence). The CDR3 covers 14 residues. Here the CDR3 DNA reads TGTGCCAGCAGCCCGGGTACTAGCACAGATACGCAGTATTTT. Translated, it gives CASSPGTSTDTQYF.

This clonotype showed up many times. This chain joins TRBV6-6 and TRBJ2-7; weak D call: TRBD2 (5 bases). V gave up 6 bases and J gave up 3 bases, with 15 bases separating them. CDR3 size: 14 residues. Germline V gene data show CDR1 as MNHNY and CDR2 as SVGAGI (reference sequence). The chain's CDR3 is CASRSNAGLYEQYF. CDR3 nucleotide sequence: TGTGCCAGCAGGTCCAACGCGGGCCTCTACGAGCAGTACTTC.